This T cell receptor (beta chain) stems from a study of cytomegalovirus exposure and HLA in healthy donors. Study results and limitations: The majority of TCR sequences were rare, yet some public TCRs appeared in many donors. In vitro confirmation showed a few CMV-associated chains to be CMV antigen specific. It was found in a later analysis that first-cohort TCR clusters tended to co-occur in the 90 to 150 validation repertoires.

This clone was counted between two and nine times. Its antigen is not known. Germline V gene lookup returns CDR1 MNHEY and CDR2 SMNVEV (reference sequence). Trimming removed 7 bases from V and 9 bases from J; junction bases left unmatched: 9. This CDR3 contains 14 residues. Profiled with immunoSEQ multiplex PCR; TCRdb holds only in-frame clones, not every one. The table shows more than 85,000 clones, with roughly 90% occurring only once. The donors formed part of the roughly 120-subject validation cohort, distinct from the roughly 700-subject first cohort. The source material was PBMCs. The chain is built from TRBV27 and TRBJ1-6; 7 bases match TRBD1. The sequence derives from a woman under 40 in good health and CMV-seropositive. CDR3 sequence (DNA): TGTGCCAGCAACCCCGACAGGGTCAGTTCACCCCTCCACTTT. This codes for CASNPDRVSSPLHF.